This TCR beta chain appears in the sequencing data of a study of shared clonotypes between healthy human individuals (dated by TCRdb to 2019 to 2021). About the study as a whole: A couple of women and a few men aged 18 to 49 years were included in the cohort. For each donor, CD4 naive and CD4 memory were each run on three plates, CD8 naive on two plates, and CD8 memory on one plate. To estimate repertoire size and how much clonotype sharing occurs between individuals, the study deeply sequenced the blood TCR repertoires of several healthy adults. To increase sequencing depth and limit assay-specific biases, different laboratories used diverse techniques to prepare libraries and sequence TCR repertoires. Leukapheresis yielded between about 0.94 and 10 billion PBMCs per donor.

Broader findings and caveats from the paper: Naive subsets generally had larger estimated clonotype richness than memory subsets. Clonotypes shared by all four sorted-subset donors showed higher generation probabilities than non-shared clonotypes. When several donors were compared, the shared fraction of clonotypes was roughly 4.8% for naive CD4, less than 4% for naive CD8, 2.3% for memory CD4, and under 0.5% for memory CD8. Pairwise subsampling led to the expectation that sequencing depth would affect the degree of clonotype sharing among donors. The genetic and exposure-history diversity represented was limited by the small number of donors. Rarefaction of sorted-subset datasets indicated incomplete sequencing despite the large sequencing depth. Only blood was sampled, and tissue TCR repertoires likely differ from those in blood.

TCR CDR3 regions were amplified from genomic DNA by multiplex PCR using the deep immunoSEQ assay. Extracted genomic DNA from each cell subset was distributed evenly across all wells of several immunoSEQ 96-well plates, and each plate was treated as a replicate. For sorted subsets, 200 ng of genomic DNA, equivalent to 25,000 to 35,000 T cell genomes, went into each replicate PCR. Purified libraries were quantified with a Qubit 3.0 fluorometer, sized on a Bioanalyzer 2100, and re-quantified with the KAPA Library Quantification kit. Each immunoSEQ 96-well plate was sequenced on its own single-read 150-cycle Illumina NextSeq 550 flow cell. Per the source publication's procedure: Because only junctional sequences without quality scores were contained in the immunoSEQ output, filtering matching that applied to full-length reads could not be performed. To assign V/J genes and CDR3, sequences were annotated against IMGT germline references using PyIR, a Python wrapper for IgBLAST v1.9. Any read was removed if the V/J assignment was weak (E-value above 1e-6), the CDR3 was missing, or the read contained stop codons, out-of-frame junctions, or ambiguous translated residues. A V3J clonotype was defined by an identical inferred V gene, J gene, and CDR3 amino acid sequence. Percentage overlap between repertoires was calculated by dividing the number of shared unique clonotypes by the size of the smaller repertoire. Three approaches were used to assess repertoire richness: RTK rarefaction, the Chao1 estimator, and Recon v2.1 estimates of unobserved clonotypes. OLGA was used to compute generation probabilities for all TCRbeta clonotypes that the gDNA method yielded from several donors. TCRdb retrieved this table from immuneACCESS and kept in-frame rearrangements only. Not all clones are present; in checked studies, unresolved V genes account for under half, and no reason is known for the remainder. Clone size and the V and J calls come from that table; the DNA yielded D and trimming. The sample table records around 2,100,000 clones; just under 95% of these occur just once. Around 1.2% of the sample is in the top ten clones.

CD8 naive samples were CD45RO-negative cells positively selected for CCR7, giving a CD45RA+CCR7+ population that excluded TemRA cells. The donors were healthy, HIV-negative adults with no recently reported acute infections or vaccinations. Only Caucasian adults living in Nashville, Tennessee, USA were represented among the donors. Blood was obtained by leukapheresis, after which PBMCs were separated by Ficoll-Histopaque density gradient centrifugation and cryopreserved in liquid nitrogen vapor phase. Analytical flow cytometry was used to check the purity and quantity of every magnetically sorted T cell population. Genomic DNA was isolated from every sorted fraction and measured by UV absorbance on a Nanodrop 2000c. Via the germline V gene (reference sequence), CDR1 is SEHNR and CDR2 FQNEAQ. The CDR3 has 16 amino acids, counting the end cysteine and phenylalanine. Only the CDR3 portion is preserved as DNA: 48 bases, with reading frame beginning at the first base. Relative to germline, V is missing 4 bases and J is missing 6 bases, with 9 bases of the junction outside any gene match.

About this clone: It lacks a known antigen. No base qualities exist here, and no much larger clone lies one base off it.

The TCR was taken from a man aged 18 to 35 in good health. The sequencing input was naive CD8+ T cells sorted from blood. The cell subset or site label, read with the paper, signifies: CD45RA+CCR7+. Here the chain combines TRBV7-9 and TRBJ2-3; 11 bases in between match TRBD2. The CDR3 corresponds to CASSSGLAEDQDTQYF. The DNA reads TGTGCCAGCAGCTCGGGACTAGCGGAGGATCAGGATACGCAGTATTTT. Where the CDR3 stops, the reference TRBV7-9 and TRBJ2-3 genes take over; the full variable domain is DTGVSQNPRHKITKRGQNVTFRCDPISEHNRLYWYRQTLGQGPEFLTYFQNEAQLEKSRLLSDRFSAERPKGSFSTLEIQRTEQGDSAMYLCASSSGLAEDQDTQYFGPGTRLTVL.